This TCR beta chain stems from a study of cytomegalovirus exposure and HLA in healthy donors. Study-level findings and limits: According to an earlier analysis, most TCR beta V segments yielded productive rearrangements about 87% or about 30% of the time. In a later analysis, TCR beta V- and J-gene trimming showed a link to a missense DCLRE1C variant.

The PCR used 60 Vbeta and 13 Jbeta primers. Assay used: immunoSEQ multiplex PCR; TCRdb lists only in-frame clones, some missing. In total, the table holds about 39,000 clones. V shed 4 bases and J shed 7 bases, with 7 bases lying between them. The CDR3 sequence is 10 residues long. Germline V gene data show CDR1 as SQVTM and CDR2 as ANQGSEA. As to this clone: Its antigen is not known.

The chain recombines TRBV29-1 with TRBJ1-1; the D is unclear. The receptor comes from a woman aged 30 to 39 in good health and CMV-seropositive. Sequencing input: PBMCs. The CDR3 here is CSVARSEAFF. CDR3 coding DNA: TGCAGCGTTGCGCGAAGTGAAGCTTTCTTT.